This TCR beta chain was retrieved from a study of cytomegalovirus exposure and HLA in healthy donors. For the study at large: As released early, the data held about 85 million unique TCRs from HLA-typed donors. Study observations and caveats: The study dropped some indistinguishable V segments, TRBV6-2 and TRBV6-3 among them.

Germline V gene lookup returns CDR1 MDHEN and CDR2 SYDVKM. J was trimmed by 0 bases and V by 10 bases; bases with no gene match: 10. The CDR3 runs 15 residues. PCR was performed using 60 Vbeta and 13 Jbeta primers. Assay used: immunoSEQ multiplex PCR; TCRdb lists only in-frame clones, some missing. The sample consists of under 200,000 clones, about 12% of them appearing once. The sample holds a few counts of this clone. Its antigen is as yet unknown. The TCR originated in a man in his fifties or sixties in good health and CMV-seropositive. Input material: PBMCs. The chain has TRBV28 and TRBJ2-3, with TRBD2 matching 7 bases. CDR3 protein: CATLSAGTSTDTQYF. As DNA, the CDR3 is TGTGCCACATTGTCAGCGGGGACTAGCACAGATACGCAGTATTTT.